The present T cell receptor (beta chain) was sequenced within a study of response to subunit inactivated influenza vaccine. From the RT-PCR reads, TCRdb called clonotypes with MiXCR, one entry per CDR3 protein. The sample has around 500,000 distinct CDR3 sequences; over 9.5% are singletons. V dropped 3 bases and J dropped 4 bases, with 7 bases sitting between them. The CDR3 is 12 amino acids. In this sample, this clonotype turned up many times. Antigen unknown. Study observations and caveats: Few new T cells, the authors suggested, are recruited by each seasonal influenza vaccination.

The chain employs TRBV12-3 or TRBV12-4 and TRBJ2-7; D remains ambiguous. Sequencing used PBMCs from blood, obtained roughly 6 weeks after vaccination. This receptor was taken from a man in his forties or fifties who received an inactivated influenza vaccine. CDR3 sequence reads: CASSFRKYEQYF. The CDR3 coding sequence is TGTGCCAGCAGTTTCAGGAAATACGAGCAGTACTTC.